The T cell receptor beta chain under discussion was sequenced for a study of T-cell reconstitution after alpha-beta-depleted transplantation in children (dated by TCRdb to the mid-2010s). As for the study more broadly: Using TCR repertoire profiling, the study followed T-cell immune reconstitution in a quantitative way in children after TCRalphabeta/CD19-depleted allogeneic hematopoietic cell transplantation.

Library preparation employed PCR. For sequencing, an Illumina HiSeq 2500 was employed. To normalize quantification of the TCRbeta repertoire, the TCR libraries were built with molecular barcoding that relied on unique molecular identifiers. The public reads were quality trimmed at Q25 with fastp and then assembled into clones with MiXCR by TCRdb, keeping productive beta chains. Entries are consolidated by CDR3 protein sequence, retaining the most common genes and DNA. The sample profile shows approximately 500,000 distinct CDR3 sequences; more than 20% of them were found once. In total, the top ten clones hold about 35% of the sample. General conclusions and limits of the study: The apparently early recovery of alphabetaT-cell counts about two months after transplant reportedly depended on only several hundred rapidly expanded clones that came from non-depleted graft cells. In some patients, the high TCRbeta diversity seen at day 60 was put down to recipient T cells and intrathymic progenitors that had survived conditioning. Over subsequent months, a decline in hyperexpanded clone frequencies was noted, and after one year, T-cell counts and TCRbeta diversity were mostly ascribed to newly produced T cells.

A remark on this clonotype: No cognate antigen has been identified for it. There are no base qualities to consult, and no much larger clone falls within one base.

As encoded in the germline V gene, CDR1 is SNHLY while CDR2 is FYNNEI. Including cysteine and phenylalanine, the CDR3 has 15 amino acids. The sequence is cut down to CDR3 DNA, 45 bases in frame from base 1. V loses 3 bases of germline sequence and J loses 7 bases, and the interval between the two ends is 16 bases. The sample's treatment or condition label is to be understood as: allogeneic hematopoietic cell transplantation with graft depleted of TCRalphabeta T cells and CD19 B cells. Transplant recipients were children who received TCRalphabeta/CD19-depleted allogeneic hematopoietic cell grafts. The source of this sequence is a boy in the first two years of life with Wiskott-Aldrich syndrome, due to receive a stem cell transplant. The chain links TRBV2 with TRBJ2-1; a weak D assignment points to TRBD2 (6 bases agree). The sequencing used PBMCs, collected before TCRalphabeta/CD19-depleted stem cell transplant. The DNA sequence follows: TGTGCCAGCAGTGAGGGTGGGAGGACTGGTAATGAGCAGTTCTTC. It translates to CASSEGGRTGNEQFF.